This T cell receptor (beta chain) derives from a study of patients and donors after allogeneic stem cell transplantation. From the RT-PCR reads, TCRdb called clonotypes with MiXCR, one entry per CDR3 protein. The sample has about a million distinct CDR3 sequences; 15% to 20% are singletons. Germline assignment: CDR1 MNHEY and CDR2 SVGEGT. Trimming removed 0 bases at V and 7 bases at J, with 12 bases between. The CDR3 consists of 15 residues. Sequencing used blood, either unsorted or a sorted T cell fraction (not recorded which). The rearrangement uses TRBV6-2 or TRBV6-3 and TRBJ2-2; D is perhaps TRBD2 (5 bases). This TCR came from a human donor who was either an allogeneic HSCT recipient or a stem cell or donor lymphocyte infusion donor (not recorded which). It is not recorded whose cells these are; they may come from a transplant donor. The CDR3 sequence is CASSYSMGVSGELFF. The DNA of the CDR3 is TGTGCCAGCAGTTACTCGATGGGAGTGAGCGGGGAGCTGTTTTTT.